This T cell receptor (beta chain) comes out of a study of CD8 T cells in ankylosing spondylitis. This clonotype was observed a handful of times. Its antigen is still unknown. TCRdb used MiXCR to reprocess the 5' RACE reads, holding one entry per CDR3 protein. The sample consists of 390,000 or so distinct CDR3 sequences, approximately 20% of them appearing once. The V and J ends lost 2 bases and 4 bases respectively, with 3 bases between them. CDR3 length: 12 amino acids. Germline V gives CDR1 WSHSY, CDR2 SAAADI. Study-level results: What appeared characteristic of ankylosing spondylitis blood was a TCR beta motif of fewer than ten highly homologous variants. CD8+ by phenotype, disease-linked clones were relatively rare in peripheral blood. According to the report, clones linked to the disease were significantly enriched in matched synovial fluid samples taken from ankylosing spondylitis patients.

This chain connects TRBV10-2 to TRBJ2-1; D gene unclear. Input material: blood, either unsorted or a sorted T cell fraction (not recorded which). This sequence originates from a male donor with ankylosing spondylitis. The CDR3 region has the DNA TGCGCCAGCAGTGAGAATTACAATGAGCAGTTCTTC. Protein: CASSENYNEQFF.